This T cell receptor beta chain was retrieved from a study of T cell repertoires in cytomegalovirus infection. Across the study: Newly reported HLA-C-restricted and thoroughly characterized HLA-B-restricted CMV epitopes were employed. Public TCR beta signatures provided an indication of both CMV infection and a matching HLA type.

The CDR3 covers 17 residues. V lost 4 bases and J lost 4, with 21 bases in between. Note on this clonotype: No antigen is known for it.

TCRdb reprocessed the reads with MiXCR, giving one entry per CDR3 protein. The sample yields about 920,000 distinct CDR3 sequences, approximately 30% seen once. Findings of the study overall: Clonotypes of TCR beta that were HLA-C-restricted and CMV-specific dominated the ex vivo response. CMV carriers having the relevant HLA were flagged by cumulative public TCR beta family frequency.

The sequence derives from a human donor in good health (CMV status not recorded). Some clones in this sample may be carry-over from other donors' samples. The rearrangement links TRBV23-1 to TRBJ2-3, with D perhaps assigned TRBD1 or TRBD2 (6 bases each). TRBV23-1 is an open reading frame, and its role is uncertain. Sequences were derived from cultured CD8+ T cells from PBMCs, sampled from culture after CMV antigen stimulation. The CDR3, as DNA: TGCGCCAGCAGTCCCACTATAACAGGGACTCCCGCAGATACGCAGTATTTT. This encodes CASSPTITGTPADTQYF.